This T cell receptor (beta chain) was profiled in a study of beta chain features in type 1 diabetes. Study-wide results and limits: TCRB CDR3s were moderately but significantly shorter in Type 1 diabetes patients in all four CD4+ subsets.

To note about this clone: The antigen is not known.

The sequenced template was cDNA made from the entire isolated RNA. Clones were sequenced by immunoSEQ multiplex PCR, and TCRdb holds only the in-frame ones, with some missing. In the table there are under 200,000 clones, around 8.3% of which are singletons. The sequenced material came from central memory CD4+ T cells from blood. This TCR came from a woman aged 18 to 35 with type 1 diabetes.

CDR3 bases: TGTGCCAGCAGCCCCGAGGGAAATACGCAGTATTTT. Its translation is CASSPEGNTQYF. The chain uses TRBV11-1 and TRBJ2-3; possibly TRBD2 for D (5 bases). Germline-derived CDR1 and CDR2 are SGHAT and FQDESV (reference sequence). V was pared by 5 bases and J by 7 bases, with 10 bases between. CDR3 length: 12 amino acids.